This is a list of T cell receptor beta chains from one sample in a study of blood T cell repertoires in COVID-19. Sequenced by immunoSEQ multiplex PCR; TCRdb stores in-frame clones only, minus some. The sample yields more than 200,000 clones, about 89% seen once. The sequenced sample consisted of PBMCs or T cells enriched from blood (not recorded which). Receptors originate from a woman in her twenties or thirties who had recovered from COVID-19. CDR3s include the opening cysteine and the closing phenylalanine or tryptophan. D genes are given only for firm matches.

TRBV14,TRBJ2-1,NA,TGTGCCAGCAGTATGCGGGACAGCTACAATGAGCAGTTCTTC,CASSMRDSYNEQFF
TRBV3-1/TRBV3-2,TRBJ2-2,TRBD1,TGTGCCAGCAGCCATACAGGGGATATAGCCGGGGAGCTGTTTTTT,CASSHTGDIAGELFF
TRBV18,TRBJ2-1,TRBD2,TGTGCCAGCGGCTTCACTAGCGGGGGCTACAATGAGCAGTTCTTC,CASGFTSGGYNEQFF
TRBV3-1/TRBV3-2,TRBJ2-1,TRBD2,TGTGCCAGCAGCCAAGTGTCTAGCGGGAATGAGCAGTTCTTC,CASSQVSSGNEQFF
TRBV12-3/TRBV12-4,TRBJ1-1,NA,TGTGCCAGCAGCCCATTGAGGGTTGAAGCTTTCTTT,CASSPLRVEAFF
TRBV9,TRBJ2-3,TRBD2,TGTGCCAGCAGCGTAGCTCCTAGCGGGAAGGGCACAGATACGCAGTATTTT,CASSVAPSGKGTDTQYF
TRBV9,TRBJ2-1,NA,TGTGCCAGCAGCGTAGACCCGGGAGCGGCTTCAGAGCAGTTCTTC,CASSVDPGAASEQFF
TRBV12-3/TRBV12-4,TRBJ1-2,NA,TGTGCCAGCACCCCGGACAGCTATGGCTACACCTTC,CASTPDSYGYTF
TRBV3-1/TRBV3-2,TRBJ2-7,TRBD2,TGTGCCAGCAGCCAAGATTGGTCTAGCGGGAGAGCCTACGAGCAGTACTTC,CASSQDWSSGRAYEQYF
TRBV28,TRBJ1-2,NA,TGTGCCAGCAGCCCCGGGACTAACTATGGCTACACCTTC,CASSPGTNYGYTF
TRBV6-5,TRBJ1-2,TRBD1,TGTGCCAGCAGTTACGTGGGACAGGGGGCGGGTGGCTACACCTTC,CASSYVGQGAGGYTF
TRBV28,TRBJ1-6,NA,TGTGCCAGCAGCCGGGACACTACCTATAATTCACCCCTCCACTTT,CASSRDTTYNSPLHF
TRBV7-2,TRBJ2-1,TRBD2,TGTGCCAGCAGCTTAGTGGCTAGCGGGAAGGGTGAGCAGTTCTTC,CASSLVASGKGEQFF
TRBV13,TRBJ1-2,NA,TGTGCCAGCAGCTTTCGCGGCAGGGTATCTGGCTACACCTTC,CASSFRGRVSGYTF
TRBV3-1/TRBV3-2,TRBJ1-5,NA,TGTGCCAGCAGCCAAGATGCGGCTTATCAGCCCCAGCATTTT,CASSQDAAYQPQHF